This TCR beta chain was recorded in a study of T cell responses to AZD1222 COVID-19 vaccine (dated by TCRdb to the early 2020s). With respect to the entire study: AZD1222 recipients whose second dose came at about 4 weeks and those whose second dose came at about 12 weeks were combined into one group, since spike-specific TCR depth and breadth did not differ between the two schedules. TCR sequencing covered fewer than 250 trial participants: 200 to 220 given two doses of AZD1222 and some 25 given two doses of MenACWY control vaccine. Trial participants were enrolled by age into 18-55, 56-69 and 70-plus year subgroups, with 148, 28 and 57 TCR-sequenced participants respectively. Summary of the overall study and its limitations: The 56-69-year group was small, and its depth increase did not reach significance, likely because of low power. Reportedly, close to half of the unique spike-specific TCRs recognized epitopes lying outside the regions that are mutated in the B.1.351 and B.1.1.7 variants. Participants were mostly white British, with more females than males. The authors suggested clonal diversity may have been underestimated. The vaccine-associated CD4 TCRs covered the entire spike protein, and the dominant responses fell in regions 160-218 and 743-854. Conclusions about previously exposed vaccinees are limited, since just five to seven AZD1222 recipients were seropositive for SARS-CoV-2 at baseline. Spike-specific TCR breadth and depth rose significantly after two AZD1222 doses compared with day 0 and with MenACWY recipients. Because no day 14 peak-response samples were available, repertoires were characterized only after the peak T cell response.

Taken from cysteine to phenylalanine, the CDR3 has 14 residues. This entry keeps only the CDR3 DNA: 42 bases, framed from base 1. V drops 6 bases and J drops 2 bases, leaving 13 bases in between. The germline V gene specifies ENHRY as CDR1 and SYGVKD as CDR2. The CDR3 regions of human TCRbeta chains were analyzed by immunosequencing. In the original analysis: Repertoire TCRs were checked for matches against a reference library of SARS-CoV-2-specific TCRs that had been generated using the MIRA antigen-specificity platform. Breadth meant the fraction of unique TCRs that were SARS-CoV-2-associated, whereas depth meant the fraction of total T cells that were SARS-CoV-2-associated. Using the MIRA data, each spike-specific TCR was assigned both to the spike region to which the TCR was reactive and to a CD4 or CD8 class. Log10-transformed breadth and depth values were compared by one-way ANOVA with Sidak's multiple comparisons tests. TCRdb limited this immuneACCESS table to in-frame rearrangements with V and J called. A share of clones is missing; checked studies link under half to unresolved V genes, and the rest is unexplained. V, J and clone size are taken as reported in that table, and D and trimming were inferred from the DNA itself. The sample table holds some 86,000 clones, of which approximately 78% were seen once. Around a fifth of the sample is held by the ten biggest clonotypes.

The sample's time point label, decoded: baseline before first vaccination. The vaccinee samples were drawn from two UK trials, COV001 and COV002, one of which was a single-blind randomized controlled phase 2/3 trial testing AZD1222 (ChAdOx1 nCoV-19) in healthy adults. For TCRbeta chain sequencing, PBMC samples from trial participants were taken at day 0 and at day 28 after the second dose. As for this clone: Its antigen is unknown. No much larger clone exists at a distance of one base, and base qualities are not known.

The sequence is built from TRBV10-3 and TRBJ1-2, and the D gene may be TRBD1, 6 bases matching. The TCR sequence derives from an adult in good health. Sequenced here: peripheral blood, sampled on day 0 of AZD1222 vaccination. The DNA reads TGTGCCATCAGGGGGACCGACAGGAACTATGGCTACACCTTC. Translated, this gives CAIRGTDRNYGYTF.